Below are 20 T cell receptor beta chains sequenced from a single sample in a study of T cells in tuberculosis. Time point defined: new active TB diagnosis, blood taken before or within 7 days of starting treatment. Profiling relied on immunoSEQ multiplex PCR, and the TCRdb table lists in-frame clones only, not all of them. Among 20,000 to 25,000 clones listed, over 75% were seen once. This sample comprised PBMCs, obtained at tuberculosis diagnosis. All receptors derive from an adult with tuberculosis.

CDR3 in DNA: TGTGCCAGCCGAAAGGGGGGGCAGTCCTGGGGCTACACCTTC. Translating gives CASRKGGQSWGYTF. V and J are TRBV2 and TRBJ1-2; D perhaps matches TRBD1 (6 bases). Trimming removed 8 bases from V and 8 bases from J, with 21 bases in between. The CDR3 spans 14 residues. Per the germline V gene, CDR1 is SNHLY and CDR2 is FYNNEI.

The V gene is TRBV11-2, the J gene TRBJ2-1; D unresolved. V was pared by 5 bases and J by 9 bases, with 14 bases between. The CDR3 covers 13 residues. Germline-derived CDR1 and CDR2 are SGHAT and FQNNGV. The DNA for the CDR3 is TGTGCCAGCAGCCGCCCCGGAGTTGTTGAGCAGTTCTTC. This sequence encodes CASSRPGVVEQFF.

The chain has TRBV7-3 and TRBJ2-3; D is uncertain. From germline, CDR1 is SGHTA and CDR2 FQGTGA. The V end lost 5 bases, the J end lost 0 bases, and 6 bases lay between the germline ends. The CDR3 consists of 13 residues. CDR3 DNA sequence: TGTGCCAGCAGCCCCTTAAGCACAGATACGCAGTATTTT. It is translated as CASSPLSTDTQYF. The full variable domain, its missing parts supplied by reference TRBV7-3 and TRBJ2-3, is GAGVSQTPSNKVTEKGKYVELRCDPISGHTALYWYRQSLGQGPEFLIYFQGTGAADDSGLPNDRFFAVRPEGSVSTLKIQRTERGDSAVYLCASSPLSTDTQYFGPGTRLTVL.

V gene TRBV6-1 combines with J gene TRBJ1-5; 11 positions match TRBD1. J lost 4 bases, V lost 4 bases, and 3 bases had no gene match. The CDR3 contains 15 residues. Germline V lookup: CDR1 MNHNS, CDR2 SASEGT. CDR3 residues: CASSAGTGGNQPQHF. The CDR3 DNA is TGTGCCAGCAGTGCCGGGACAGGGGGTAATCAGCCCCAGCATTTT.

V usage is TRBV2 and J usage is TRBJ1-5, with TRBD1 identical over 9 bases. Trimming cost V 6 bases and J 1 base; bases outside gene matches: 4. The length of the CDR3 is 15 residues. In germline, CDR1 is SNHLY, CDR2 FYNNEI. CDR3 nucleotide sequence: TGTGCCAGCAGCGCGGGACAGGGCAGCAATCAGCCCCAGCATTTT. This gives the protein CASSAGQGSNQPQHF.

CDR3 sequence reads: CASSIGTEETQYF. Here the CDR3 DNA reads TGTGCCAGTAGCATCGGGACAGAAGAGACCCAGTACTTC. The chain links TRBV19 to TRBJ2-5; 7 bases align to TRBD1. The CDR3 extends over 13 amino acids. V was pared by 6 bases and J by 3 bases, with 4 bases of the junction left unmatched. CDR1 is LNHDA and CDR2 is SQIVND in the germline V gene (reference sequence).

The chain is built from TRBV6-6 and TRBJ1-1; 9 bases match TRBD1. CDR1 and CDR2 from the germline V gene are MNHNY and SVGAGI (reference sequence). This CDR3 has 16 residues. V shed 7 bases, J shed 3 bases, and the junction held 12 bases outside the gene matches. Here the CDR3 reads CASIKTPGQGDTEAFF. CDR3 coding DNA: TGTGCCAGCATCAAAACTCCGGGACAGGGTGACACTGAAGCTTTCTTT.

The chain combines TRBV4-1 with TRBJ2-7; maybe TRBD2 (7 bases). With 0 bases removed from V and 2 bases from J, the gap between germline ends came to 11 bases. This CDR3 has 15 residues. CDR1 is MGHRA and CDR2 is YSYEKL in the germline V gene. In DNA, the CDR3 is TGCGCCAGCAGCCAAGAAGGGGGGGTCACCTACGAGCAGTACTTC. Protein sequence: CASSQEGGVTYEQYF.

Written as DNA, the CDR3 is TGCGCCAGCAGCTTCGATCCGGGACTCGAATACTACGAGCAGTACTTC. Protein: CASSFDPGLEYYEQYF. The chain has TRBV5-1 and TRBJ2-7; TRBD2 might be the D (6 bases). The CDR3 runs 16 residues. V gave up 2 bases and J gave up 3 bases, with 18 bases separating them. Germline assignment: CDR1 SGHRS and CDR2 YFSETQ.

This chain uses TRBV27 with TRBJ2-3, with 10 nucleotides matching TRBD2. Trimming took 5 bases from V and 6 from J; bases not matched to a gene: 14. Germline CDR1 reads MNHEY; CDR2 reads SMNVEV (reference sequence). The CDR3 length is 17 residues. This chain's CDR3 is CASSGLAGVGHVDTQYF. The CDR3 coding sequence is TGTGCCAGCAGTGGGCTAGCGGGGGTTGGCCACGTGGATACGCAGTATTTT.

The gene calls are TRBV5-1 and TRBJ2-3; a weak D match, TRBD2 (7 bases). Trimming removed 0 bases at V and 6 bases at J, with 17 bases between. Germline V gene data show CDR1 as SGHRS and CDR2 as YFSETQ. The CDR3 is 16 residues long. Here the CDR3 DNA reads TGCGCCAGCAGCTTGGCCGGGGGGCAATCCGGGGATACGCAGTATTTT. Its protein product is CASSLAGGQSGDTQYF.

CDR3 loop: CASTQGHLNGELFF. Here the CDR3 DNA reads TGTGCCAGCACCCAGGGACATTTAAACGGGGAGCTGTTTTTT. V gene TRBV28 combines with J gene TRBJ2-2; a weak D match, TRBD1 (6 bases). CDR1 and CDR2 (germline): MDHEN, SYDVKM. The CDR3 extends over 14 amino acids. The germline V and J ends were trimmed by 7 bases and 7 bases, with 16 bases remaining between them.

V usage is TRBV7-2 and J usage is TRBJ1-4; the match to TRBD1 covers 7 bases. The germline CDR1 and CDR2 sequences are SGHTA and FQGNSA. The CDR3 loop spans 14 amino acids. Germline trimming cut 3 bases from V and 7 bases from J; bases unmatched to any gene: 5. The CDR3 is CASSLGQLGEKLFF. The DNA of the CDR3 is TGTGCCAGCAGCTTGGGACAGTTGGGTGAAAAACTGTTTTTT.

The chain employs TRBV29-1 and TRBJ2-2, with D tentatively TRBD1 (6 bases). Deletions cut 6 bases from V and 0 bases from J, with 17 bases between. The CDR3 totals 16 residues. Germline assignment: CDR1 SQVTM and CDR2 ANQGSEA. The CDR3 sequence: CSVGELGTTNTGELFF. The CDR3 DNA sequence: TGCAGCGTGGGTGAACTTGGGACAACGAACACCGGGGAGCTGTTTTTT.

The chain uses TRBV5-4 and TRBJ2-7; 8 positions match TRBD1. CDR3 length: 15 residues. V lost 2 bases and J lost 3; bases outside the gene matches: 7. From germline, CDR1 is SGHNT and CDR2 YYREEE (reference sequence). The CDR3 region has the DNA TGTGCCAGCAGCTTACCGGGACAGGTGGTCTACGAGCAGTACTTC. Protein sequence: CASSLPGQVVYEQYF.

This rearrangement joins TRBV18 to TRBJ2-7; 9 bases match TRBD2. The CDR3 extends over 14 amino acids. The germline CDR1 and CDR2 sequences are KGHSH and LQKENI. V dropped 2 bases and J dropped 4; count of bases not matched to a gene: 3. Here the CDR3 reads CASSPFSGSYEQYF. Written as DNA, the CDR3 is TGTGCCAGCTCACCATTTAGCGGGAGTTACGAGCAGTACTTC.

The genes are TRBV5-1 and TRBJ1-6; D not resolved. Germline lookup yields CDR1 SGHRS and CDR2 YFSETQ. The CDR3 spans 16 residues. Trimming pared 0 bases from V and 7 bases from J, leaving 14 bases between. This CDR3 reads CASSLDPGASNSPLHF. The CDR3 DNA reads as TGCGCCAGCAGCTTGGATCCGGGAGCGAGCAATTCACCCCTCCACTTT.

The chain employs TRBV19 and TRBJ2-7; 10 bases agree with TRBD1. This CDR3 contains 15 residues. Trimming cost V 5 bases and J 0 bases; bases outside gene matches: 4. CDR1 is LNHDA and CDR2 is SQIVND in the germline V gene (reference sequence). The CDR3 bases are TGTGCCAGTAGTGCGACAGGGGGCAACTCCTACGAGCAGTACTTC. Translated, it gives CASSATGGNSYEQYF.

This sequence joins TRBV4-1 and TRBJ1-2; possibly TRBD1 for D (5 bases). The CDR3 length is 13 residues. Germline V gene sequence: CDR1 MGHRA, CDR2 YSYEKL. V lost 0 bases, J lost 7 bases, and 9 bases lay in between. CDR3 DNA sequence: TGCGCCAGCAGCCAAGATTCAGGGCGTGGCTACACCTTC. Translating it yields CASSQDSGRGYTF.

V and J are TRBV15 and TRBJ2-7; possible D gene TRBD1, 6 bases. The CDR3 length is 13 residues. Germline V gives CDR1 LNHNV, CDR2 YYDKDF (reference sequence). V was pared by 2 bases and J by 6 bases, with 11 bases between. The CDR3 coding sequence is TGTGCCACCAGCAGAAGCAGGGGAACCGAGCAGTACTTC. This gives the protein CATSRSRGTEQYF.